This passage covers 27 T cell receptor beta chains from one sample sequenced in a study of T cell repertoires in cytomegalovirus infection. TCRdb re-called the reads through MiXCR, storing one row per CDR3 protein. This table holds a few hundred thousand distinct CDR3 sequences, around 40% found once. No antigen has been identified for these receptors. Source: cultured PBMCs, taken from culture after CMV antigen stimulation. The receptors derive from a human donor in good health (CMV status not recorded). Some clones in this sample may be carry-over from other donors' samples.

This clonotype was observed a handful of times. This chain joins TRBV7-9 and TRBJ2-1; 9 nucleotides agree with TRBD1. V shed 5 bases, J shed 15 bases, and the junction held 8 bases outside the gene matches. The CDR3 totals 12 residues. CDR1 is SEHNR and CDR2 is FQNEAQ in the germline V gene (reference sequence). CDR3 protein: CASSLPGTGLFF. The CDR3 coding sequence is TGTGCCAGCAGCCTCCCCGGGACAGGGCTGTTCTTC. Full variable domain (remainder filled in from reference TRBV7-9 and TRBJ2-1): DTGVSQNPRHKITKRGQNVTFRCDPISEHNRLYWYRQTLGQGPEFLTYFQNEAQLEKSRLLSDRFSAERPKGSFSTLEIQRTEQGDSAMYLCASSLPGTGLFFGPGTRLTVL.

This chain uses TRBV7-8 with TRBJ1-5; 8 positions agree with TRBD1. CDR3 length equals 15 residues. Germline-derived CDR1 and CDR2 are SGHVS and FQNEAQ. After removal of 4 bases from V and 6 bases from J, the junction contained 8 bases not matched to a gene. CDR3 in amino acids: CASSSGDRGIQPQHF. The CDR3 region has the DNA TGTGCCAGCAGCTCCGGAGACAGGGGTATTCAGCCCCAGCATTTT.

This chain links TRBV6-5 with TRBJ2-5; TRBD2 matches at 13 bases. This CDR3 spans 17 amino acids. Germline CDR1 MNHEY, CDR2 SVGAGI. The junction had 12 bases not matched to a gene; V was cut back by 6 bases and J by 5 bases. In nucleotides, the CDR3 is TGTGCCAGCAGCACGACTAGCGGGAGGCCTCCGTGGGAGACCCAGTACTTC. Its protein product is CASSTTSGRPPWETQYF.

This clonotype was picked up a small number of times. Written as DNA, the CDR3 is TGTGCCAGCAGCCCCTTTAGGGGGGAGACCCAGTACTTC. Translating gives CASSPFRGETQYF. The rearrangement uses TRBV7-2 and TRBJ2-5; D perhaps matches TRBD1 (6 bases). Trimming took off 5 bases at V and 5 bases at J, with 12 bases between the two ends. The germline V gene has CDR1 SGHTA and CDR2 FQGNSA. The CDR3 covers 13 residues. Combining the CDR3 with reference TRBV7-2 and TRBJ2-5 gives the whole variable domain GAGVSQSPSNKVTEKGKDVELRCDPISGHTALYWYRQSLGQGLEFLIYFQGNSAPDKSGLPSDRFSAERTGGSVSTLTIQRTQQEDSAVYLCASSPFRGETQYFGPGTRLLVL.

In this sample, this clonotype turned up a few times. The chain combines TRBV3-1 with TRBJ1-2; D gene uncertain. The germline V gene encodes CDR1 LGHDT and CDR2 YNNKEL (reference sequence). Trimming shortened V by 1 base and J by 3 bases, and 9 bases separated the two germline ends. The CDR3 is 14 amino acids. CDR3 DNA sequence: TGTGCCAGCAGCCAAGGGGAGGGCCACTATGGCTACACCTTC. As protein: CASSQGEGHYGYTF. The full variable domain, rest sourced from reference TRBV3-1 and TRBJ1-2, is DTAVSQTPKYLVTQMGNDKSIKCEQNLGHDTMYWYKQDSKKFLKIMFSYNNKELIINETVPNRFSPKSPDKAHLNLHINSLELGDSAVYFCASSQGEGHYGYTFGSGTRLTVV.

This sequence joins TRBV20-1 and TRBJ1-1; D is ambiguous. Between the trimmed V and J ends, which lost 3 bases and 0 bases, there was a span of 20 bases. Germline lookup yields CDR1 DFQATT and CDR2 SNEGSKA (reference sequence). The CDR3 length is 17 residues. CDR3 nucleotide sequence: TGCAGTGCTAGTAGAGGGCTGTTGAACCTCATGAACACTGAAGCTTTCTTT. It encodes CSASRGLLNLMNTEAFF.

This clonotype was detected a few times. This sequence joins TRBV11-2 and TRBJ2-2; D is possibly TRBD2 (5 bases). The CDR3 is 15 amino acids. Germline CDR1 SGHAT, CDR2 FQNNGV. V lost 5 bases to trimming and J lost 4 bases, with 14 bases between them. CDR3 coding DNA: TGTGCCAGCAGCCCGGCGGCGGGCGGCACCGGGGAGCTGTTTTTT. Encoded protein: CASSPAAGGTGELFF.

The CDR3 spells CSARGEIHSPLHF. The CDR3 nucleotides are TGCAGTGCTAGAGGGGAAATTCATTCACCCCTCCACTTT. The chain combines TRBV20-1 with TRBJ1-6; D is unclear. With 1 base removed from V and 8 bases from J, the gap between germline ends came to 9 bases. The CDR3 has 13 residues. The germline CDR1 and CDR2 sequences are DFQATT and SNEGSKA (reference sequence).

This clonotype was counted between two and nine times. The CDR3 nucleotides are TGTGCCAGCAGTCGGGCCCAGGGAGATACGCAGTATTTT. Residues: CASSRAQGDTQYF. The chain links TRBV6-4 to TRBJ2-3, with a weak D call TRBD1 (5 bases). The CDR3 has 13 residues. Germline V CDR1 and CDR2: MRHNA, SNTAGT. Between the trimmed V and J ends, which lost 5 bases and 5 bases, there was a span of 11 bases.

This clonotype came up a few times. V and J are TRBV20-1 and TRBJ2-5; D possibly corresponds to TRBD2 (5 bases). CDR3 length equals 12 residues. Looked up from germline, CDR1 is DFQATT and CDR2 is SNEGSKA (reference sequence). V lost 3 bases and J 0 bases, leaving 5 bases between the germline ends. The CDR3 DNA follows: TGCAGTGCTAGGGACTACCAAGAGACCCAGTACTTC. This codes for CSARDYQETQYF.

The chain has TRBV4-3 and TRBJ1-1; maybe TRBD1 (5 bases). The germline CDR1 and CDR2 sequences are LGHNA and YSLEER. Trimming took off 1 base at V and 11 bases at J, with 23 bases between the two ends. This CDR3 is built from 16 residues. CDR3 bases: TGCGCCAGCAGCCAAGGGTGGCCCGAAGACAGTCCATTCGCTTTCTTT. It encodes CASSQGWPEDSPFAFF.

As DNA, the CDR3 is TGTGCCAGCAGTTACCTCAAGTCGGGGGAGCTGTTTTTT. Protein sequence: CASSYLKSGELFF. The chain has TRBV6-2 or TRBV6-3 and TRBJ2-2; D uncertain. The CDR3 is 13 residues long. CDR1 is MNHEY, CDR2 SVGEGT, per germline. Trimming took off 2 bases at V and 8 bases at J, with 9 bases between the two ends.

The rearrangement uses TRBV7-6 and TRBJ1-1; possible D gene TRBD1, 6 bases. The CDR3 length is 13 residues. V was cut by 5 bases and J by 10 bases, with 17 bases left in between. Germline V gene lookup returns CDR1 SGHVS and CDR2 FNYEAQ. In DNA form, the CDR3 reads TGTGCCAGCAGCCGAGCCGGACAGTCGATAGCTTTCTTT. Its translation is CASSRAGQSIAFF.

The rearrangement joins TRBV6-5 to TRBJ1-5; the match to TRBD1 covers 7 bases. Germline V gene data show CDR1 as MNHEY and CDR2 as SVGAGI. The J segment lost 8 bases and the V segment lost 6 bases, leaving 10 bases of the junction unmatched. This CDR3 spans 14 amino acids. CDR3: CASSSDREWEPQHF. As DNA, the CDR3 is TGTGCCAGCAGCTCAGACAGGGAGTGGGAGCCCCAGCATTTT.

This clonotype was observed many times. The chain links TRBV7-2 to TRBJ2-3, with 10 bases lining up with TRBD2. CDR1 is SGHTA and CDR2 is FQGNSA in the germline V gene. This CDR3 comprises 17 residues. After removal of 5 bases from V and 4 bases from J, the junction contained 12 bases not matched to a gene. CDR3 loop: CASSPRITSGVADTQYF. In nucleotides, the CDR3 is TGTGCCAGCAGCCCCCGAATTACTAGCGGGGTGGCAGATACGCAGTATTTT. The variable domain in full, completed from reference TRBV7-2 and TRBJ2-3, reads GAGVSQSPSNKVTEKGKDVELRCDPISGHTALYWYRQSLGQGLEFLIYFQGNSAPDKSGLPSDRFSAERTGGSVSTLTIQRTQQEDSAVYLCASSPRITSGVADTQYFGPGTRLTVL.

This chain connects TRBV7-2 to TRBJ1-5; possibly TRBD1 for D (6 bases). Germline CDR1 and CDR2: SGHTA and FQGNSA. V lost 5 bases and J lost 4, with 21 bases in between. The CDR3 extends over 17 amino acids. The CDR3 here is CASSPAAGWGTNQPQHF. The CDR3 DNA reads TGTGCCAGCAGCCCCGCGGCGGGGTGGGGGACAAATCAGCCCCAGCATTTT.

The rearrangement uses TRBV7-2 and TRBJ2-5; tentative D call: TRBD1 (5 bases). The CDR3 has 13 residues. The germline V and J ends were trimmed by 5 bases and 5 bases, with 12 bases remaining between them. Germline V gene data show CDR1 as SGHTA and CDR2 as FQGNSA. CDR3 amino acids: CASSPDSSETQYF. In DNA form, the CDR3 reads TGTGCCAGCAGCCCCGACAGCTCGGAGACCCAGTACTTC.

This clonotype showed up just a few times. The J gene is TRBJ2-7, the V gene TRBV12-5; 10 bases map to TRBD2. V shed 8 bases and J 3 bases; nucleotides not matched to a gene: 7. The CDR3 loop spans 14 amino acids. The germline CDR1 and CDR2 sequences are LGHNT and FRNRAP. The CDR3 DNA sequence: TGTGCTAGTCGCCTAGCGGGAGTCTACTACGAGCAGTACTTC. Protein product: CASRLAGVYYEQYF.

The rearrangement uses TRBV5-1 and TRBJ1-3; TRBD1 agrees at 10 bases. Germline CDR1 reads SGHRS; CDR2 reads YFSETQ. The J segment lost 0 bases and the V segment lost 1 base, leaving 1 base of the junction unmatched. The CDR3 length is 16 residues. CDR3 coding DNA: TGCGCCAGCAGCTTGAGACAGGGGGCCTCTGGAAACACCATATATTTT. Protein product: CASSLRQGASGNTIYF.

V usage is TRBV7-9 and J usage is TRBJ2-7; 9 nucleotides align to TRBD2. V shed 3 bases and J 2 bases; nucleotides not matched to a gene: 14. CDR3 length: 18 residues. In germline, CDR1 is SEHNR, CDR2 FQNEAQ (reference sequence). The CDR3 nucleotides are TGTGCCAGCAGCTTGTTGGCGGGGGGGCCTGATGTTACCTACGAGCAGTACTTC. Amino acid sequence: CASSLLAGGPDVTYEQYF.

This chain uses TRBV12-3 or TRBV12-4 with TRBJ2-1; the D is unclear. Trimming removed 6 bases from V and 8 bases from J, with 8 bases in between. This CDR3 region has 11 residues. This chain's CDR3 is CASSLQDEQFF. The DNA for the CDR3 is TGTGCCAGCAGCCTACAAGATGAGCAGTTCTTC.

The CDR3 reads CASSFFRGELFF. The DNA of the CDR3 is TGTGCCAGCAGCTTTTTTCGCGGGGAGCTGTTTTTT. The chain couples TRBV7-2 to TRBJ2-2; D gene ambiguous. The CDR3 totals 12 residues. V gave up 3 bases and J gave up 7 bases, with 6 bases separating them. The V gene's germline CDR1 is SGHTA and CDR2 FQGNSA.

The V gene is TRBV12-3 or TRBV12-4, the J gene TRBJ2-2, with 7 bases matching TRBD2. The CDR3 runs to 15 residues. V lost 7 bases to trimming and J lost 5 bases; unmatched junction nucleotides: 10. CDR3 nucleotide sequence: TGTGCCAGCACCCACTGGGCGGGGGTAACCGGGGAGCTGTTTTTT. Translated, it gives CASTHWAGVTGELFF.

This rearrangement joins TRBV6-5 to TRBJ2-1, with D perhaps TRBD2 (5 bases). The CDR3 loop spans 11 amino acids. Between the trimmed V and J ends, which lost 10 bases and 7 bases, there was a span of 11 bases. Germline V gene sequence: CDR1 MNHEY, CDR2 SVGAGI. The CDR3 loop is CATSRRNEQFF. CDR3 nucleotide sequence: TGTGCCACTTCACGGAGGAATGAGCAGTTCTTC.

The chain combines TRBV25-1 with TRBJ1-3; D remains unclear. The ends were cut back, 6 bases at V and 1 base at J, with 13 bases in the middle. The CDR3 has 15 amino acids. CDR1 is MGHDK, CDR2 SYGVNS, per germline. The CDR3 sequence: CASSPPRGSGNTIYF. CDR3 DNA: TGTGCCAGCAGCCCGCCCCGAGGGTCTGGAAACACCATATATTTT.

This chain uses TRBV2 with TRBJ2-2, with 10 bases aligning to TRBD2. The length of the CDR3 is 15 residues. V lost 7 bases and J lost 5; bases outside the gene matches: 7. Germline V gene sequence: CDR1 SNHLY, CDR2 FYNNEI. This chain's CDR3 is CASKVTSGDTGELFF. CDR3 coding DNA: TGTGCCAGCAAGGTCACTAGCGGGGATACCGGGGAGCTGTTTTTT.

This clonotype has only a few counts. CDR3 coding DNA: TGCGCCAGCAGCCATCTTAGCACAGATACGCAGTATTTT. Protein: CASSHLSTDTQYF. V usage is TRBV4-1 and J usage is TRBJ2-3; D is uncertain. The CDR3 spans 13 residues. V was shortened by 3 bases and J by 0 bases, with 4 bases between the two germline ends. Germline V gives CDR1 MGHRA, CDR2 YSYEKL.